The clone carrying this TCR beta chain was observed many times. What it binds is unknown. TCRdb reprocessed the reads via MiXCR and lists one record per CDR3 protein. This sample has about 320,000 distinct CDR3 sequences, with over 7.5% found just once. This CDR3 spans 15 amino acids. Germline assignment: CDR1 SGHTA and CDR2 FQGNSA. V was clipped by 1 base and J by 4 bases, with 13 bases between them. This sample stems from a study of T cell repertoires in cytomegalovirus infection. Across the whole study: An indication of both CMV infection and matching HLA type came from public TCR beta signatures. Study outcomes and limitations: In two of eight donors, the top clonotype was HLA-C-restricted CMV-specific. The cumulative frequency of public TCR beta families distinguished individuals who carried CMV together with the relevant HLA.

The receptor was derived from a human donor in good health (CMV status not recorded). Some clones in this sample may be carry-over from other donors' samples. The V and J genes are TRBV7-2 and TRBJ1-1; D gene ambiguous. Specimen: PBMCs. Here the CDR3 reads CASSLVGQVGTEAFF. Here the CDR3 DNA reads TGTGCCAGCAGCTTAGTAGGGCAAGTGGGCACTGAAGCTTTCTTT.